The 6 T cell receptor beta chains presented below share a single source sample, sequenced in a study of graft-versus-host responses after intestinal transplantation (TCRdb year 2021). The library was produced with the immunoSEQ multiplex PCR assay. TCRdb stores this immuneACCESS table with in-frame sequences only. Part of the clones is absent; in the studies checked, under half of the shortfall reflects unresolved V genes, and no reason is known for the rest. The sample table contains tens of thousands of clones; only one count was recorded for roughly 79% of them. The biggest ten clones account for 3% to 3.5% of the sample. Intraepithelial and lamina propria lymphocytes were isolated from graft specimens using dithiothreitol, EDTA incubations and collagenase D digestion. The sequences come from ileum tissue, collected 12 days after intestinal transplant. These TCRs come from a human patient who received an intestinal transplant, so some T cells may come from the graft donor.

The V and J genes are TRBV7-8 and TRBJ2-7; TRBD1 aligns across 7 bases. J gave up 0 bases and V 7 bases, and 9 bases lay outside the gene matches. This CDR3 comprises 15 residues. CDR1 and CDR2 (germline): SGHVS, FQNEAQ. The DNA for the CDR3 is TGTGCCAGCACCCAAACAGGGGCGAGCTCCTACGAGCAGTACTTC. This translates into CASTQTGASSYEQYF.

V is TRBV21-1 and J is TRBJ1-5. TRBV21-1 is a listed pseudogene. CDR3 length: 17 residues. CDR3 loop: CASSVDSCWVGNQPQHF. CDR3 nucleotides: TGTGCCAGCAGCGTAGATAGCTGCTGGGTTGGGAATCAGCCCCAGCATTTT.

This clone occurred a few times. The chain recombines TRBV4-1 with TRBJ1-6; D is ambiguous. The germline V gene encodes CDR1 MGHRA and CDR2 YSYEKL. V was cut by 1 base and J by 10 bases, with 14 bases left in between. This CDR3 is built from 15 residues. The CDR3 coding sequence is TGCGCCAGCAGCCAAGCTCTTACCCTCGAGTCACCCCTCCACTTT. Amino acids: CASSQALTLESPLHF.

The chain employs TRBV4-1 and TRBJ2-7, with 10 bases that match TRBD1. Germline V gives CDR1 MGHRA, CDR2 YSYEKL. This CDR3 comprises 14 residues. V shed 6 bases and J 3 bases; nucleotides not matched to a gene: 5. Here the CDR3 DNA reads TGCGCCAGCAGTCCCGGGACAGGGGACTACGAGCAGTACTTC. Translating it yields CASSPGTGDYEQYF.

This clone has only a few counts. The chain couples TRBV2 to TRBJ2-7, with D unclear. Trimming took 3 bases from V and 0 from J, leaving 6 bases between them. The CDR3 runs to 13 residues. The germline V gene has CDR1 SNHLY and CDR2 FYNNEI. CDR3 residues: CASSDRISYEQYF. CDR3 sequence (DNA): TGTGCCAGCAGTGACAGGATCTCCTACGAGCAGTACTTC.

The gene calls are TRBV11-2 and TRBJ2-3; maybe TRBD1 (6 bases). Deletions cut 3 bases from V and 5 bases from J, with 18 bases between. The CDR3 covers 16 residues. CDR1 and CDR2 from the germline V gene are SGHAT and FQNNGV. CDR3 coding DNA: TGTGCCAGCAGCTTCGGCATAAGGGGGATAAGAGATACGCAGTATTTT. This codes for CASSFGIRGIRDTQYF.